This T cell receptor beta chain is drawn from a study of T-cell reconstitution after alpha-beta-depleted transplantation in children. The CDR3 runs 11 residues. The V gene's germline CDR1 is SNHLY and CDR2 FYNNEI. The V end was cut by 6 bases, the J end by 2 bases, with 3 bases between. This clonotype was found a few times. The TCRbeta library incorporated unique molecular identifiers. A single record per CDR3 protein comes from TCRdb applying MiXCR to the PCR reads. The table lists about 58,000 distinct CDR3 sequences, about 40% of them singletons. The J gene is TRBJ2-3, the V gene TRBV2; no reliable D call. The sample was PBMCs, mostly from graft donor cells, taken 360 days after TCRalphabeta/CD19-depleted stem cell transplant. The TCR was taken from a male patient between 10 and 17 years old who had a stem cell transplant for acute lymphoblastic leukemia, so the T cells may come from the graft donor. This CDR3 reads CASRATDTQYF. The CDR3 nucleotides are TGTGCCAGCAGGGCCACAGATACGCAGTATTTT.